Following are 13 T cell receptor beta chains from one sample sequenced in a study of early T cells in non-severe SARS-CoV-2 infection. TCRdb called the 5' RACE reads again in MiXCR, with one record for every CDR3 protein. The sample lists 43,000 or so distinct CDR3 sequences, over 3% seen once, with roughly 3% in the top ten. The sequencing sample was made of whole blood. These receptors all come from an adult who was a healthcare worker with PCR-confirmed SARS-CoV-2 infection or an uninfected control (not recorded which).

This clonotype was counted between two and nine times. CDR3 DNA sequence: TGTGCCAGCAGCTGGGGCGTCGGGCAATCCAACTATGGCTACACCTTC. This gives the protein CASSWGVGQSNYGYTF. The chain is built from TRBV7-9 and TRBJ1-2; TRBD1 is a possible D gene (5 bases). The germline V and J ends were trimmed by 4 bases and 2 bases, with 17 bases remaining between them. Germline V gene data show CDR1 as SEHNR and CDR2 as FQNEAQ (reference sequence). CDR3 length: 16 amino acids.

This clonotype appeared many times. The gene calls are TRBV12-3 or TRBV12-4 and TRBJ2-1; D tentatively reads TRBD1 or TRBD2 (5 bases each). This CDR3 contains 14 residues. V was trimmed by 6 bases and J by 4 bases, leaving 13 bases between them. The CDR3 is CASRPGPSYNEQFF. CDR3 sequence (DNA): TGTGCCAGCAGGCCGGGACCGAGTTACAATGAGCAGTTCTTC.

This clonotype was counted at least ten times. The genes are TRBV30 and TRBJ2-7, with D perhaps TRBD1 (5 bases). The germline V and J ends were trimmed by 5 bases and 4 bases, with 12 bases remaining between them. This CDR3 has 12 residues. The germline CDR1 and CDR2 sequences are GTSNPN and SVGIG (reference sequence). CDR3 nucleotides: TGTGCCTGGGACAGTCTTGGGTACGAGCAGTACTTC. Translated: CAWDSLGYEQYF.

This clonotype was picked up many times. The chain couples TRBV5-5 to TRBJ1-6, with a tentative D call TRBD1 (5 bases). Germline-derived CDR1 and CDR2 are SGHKS and YYEKEE (reference sequence). V lost 4 bases to trimming and J lost 7 bases, with 21 bases between them. CDR3 size: 17 residues. CDR3 in DNA: TGTGCCAGCAGCGTGTTTGGGGCCCGACTGGGCAATTCACCCCTCCACTTT. Translation gives CASSVFGARLGNSPLHF.

V usage is TRBV19 and J usage is TRBJ2-1; the match to TRBD2 covers 15 bases. CDR3 length: 16 residues. V dropped 5 bases and J dropped 7; count of bases not matched to a gene: 6. The germline gives CDR1 LNHDA, CDR2 SQIVND (reference sequence). CDR3 coding DNA: TGTGCCAGTAGTGTAGGACTAGCGGGAGGGAGGAATGAGCAGTTCTTC. The encoded protein is CASSVGLAGGRNEQFF.

The CDR3 protein is CASSGRTGGSDTQYF. The CDR3 region has the DNA TGCGCCAGCAGTGGGCGAACAGGGGGCTCAGATACGCAGTATTTT. The chain recombines TRBV10-1 with TRBJ2-3, with 9 positions matching TRBD1. V lost 4 bases and J lost 4; bases outside the gene matches: 6. The CDR3 consists of 15 residues. The V gene's germline CDR1 is WNHNN and CDR2 SYGVQD (reference sequence).

At least ten counts were recorded for this clonotype. V usage is TRBV7-6 and J usage is TRBJ2-3; the match to TRBD2 covers 13 bases. Germline CDR1 reads SGHVS; CDR2 reads FNYEAQ. The CDR3 is 19 residues long. With 5 bases clipped from V and 0 bases from J, the junction kept 11 bases outside the gene matches. The CDR3 DNA follows: TGTGCCAGCAGCGCCGGACTAGCGGGAGTCGAGGCGAGCACAGATACGCAGTATTTT. Residues: CASSAGLAGVEASTDTQYF.

J is TRBJ1-1 and V is TRBV10-3, with TRBD1 identical over 9 bases. Trimming removed 3 bases from V and 4 bases from J; junction bases left unmatched: 6. The CDR3 extends over 15 amino acids. CDR1 ENHRY and CDR2 SYGVKD come from the germline V gene. CDR3 nucleotides: TGTGCCATCAGTGATGGACAGGGGTTCGGCACTGAAGCTTTCTTT. This codes for CAISDGQGFGTEAFF.

This clonotype was detected a few times. V gene TRBV7-3 combines with J gene TRBJ2-2; the match to TRBD2 covers 7 bases. The CDR3 contains 13 residues. The germline CDR1 and CDR2 sequences are SGHTA and FQGTGA. Germline trimming cut 5 bases from V and 13 bases from J; bases unmatched to any gene: 10. CDR3 bases: TGTGCCAGCAGCCCCGGGGGGAGTAATGGGCTGTTTTTT. Protein product: CASSPGGSNGLFF.

This clonotype has more than one count but fewer than ten. V is TRBV12-3 or TRBV12-4 and J is TRBJ1-5, with TRBD1 as a possible D gene (6 bases). V was cut by 6 bases and J by 7 bases, with 10 bases left in between. The CDR3 extends over 12 amino acids. The CDR3 nucleotides are TGTGCCAGCAGGCAGGGGTGGCAGCCCCAGCATTTT. Its translation: CASRQGWQPQHF.

Points on this clonotype: One end of the junction is discordant with germline, which a read error may explain. The chain links TRBV18 to TRBJ1-1, with 10 bases identical to TRBD1. Germline values: CDR1 KGHSH, CDR2 LQKENI. The CDR3 totals 17 residues. The CDR3 protein is CVSSPPGQGKGTTEAFF. CDR3 DNA: TGTGTCAGCTCACCGCCGGGACAGGGGAAAGGTACCACTGAAGCTTTCTTT.

This clonotype came up a few times. The chain links TRBV4-1 to TRBJ2-6; D unclear. The CDR3 is made up of 13 amino acids. Trimming removed 3 bases at V and 4 bases at J, with 4 bases between. Germline CDR1 reads MGHRA; CDR2 reads YSYEKL. The CDR3 DNA sequence: TGCGCCAGCAGCCAGGCCGGGGCCAACGTCCTGACTTTC. Translation: CASSQAGANVLTF.

This clonotype was observed a few times. V usage is TRBV13 and J usage is TRBJ2-7, with 12 bases lining up with TRBD2. V shed 2 bases, J shed 6 bases, and the junction held 2 bases outside the gene matches. CDR1 is PRHDT and CDR2 is FYEKMQ in the germline V gene (reference sequence). CDR3 size: 14 residues. Written as DNA, the CDR3 is TGTGCCAGCAGCTTAAGGACTAGCGGGGTCGAGCAGTACTTC. Translated, it gives CASSLRTSGVEQYF. Variable domain in full (rest from reference TRBV13 and TRBJ2-7): AAGVIQSPRHLIKEKRETATLKCYPIPRHDTVYWYQQGPGQDPQFLISFYEKMQSDKGSIPDRFSAQQFSDYHSELNMSSLELGDSALYFCASSLRTSGVEQYFGPGTRLTVT.